This T cell receptor (beta chain) is drawn from a study of sequential checkpoint blockade in melanoma. Looking at the study overall: First-line arms were nivolumab then ipilimumab, or the reverse, randomized 1:1. TCRβ was sequenced from DNA of 90 or so pretreatment tumors. Whole-study findings and limits: In arm A, pretreatment tumor clonality was associated with response.

The table came from immunoSEQ multiplex PCR; TCRdb's copy has only in-frame clones and leaves some out. The sample holds approximately 2,500 clones; 15% to 20% are singletons and the top ten take roughly 17%. The treatment: randomized to nivolumab then ipilimumab (arm A) or the reverse (arm B). None of the patients previously received DNA-damaging chemotherapy. By frequency in the sample, this clone is medium-sized. Its cognate antigen is unknown. The sample here was tumor tissue (inferred from file names), taken from a patient given nivolumab and ipilimumab in sequence. The clonotype comes from a human donor with melanoma.

The CDR3 here is CASSQNSGANVLTF. The DNA for the CDR3 is TGTGCCAGCAGCCAGAACTCTGGGGCCAACGTCCTGACTTTC. The chain couples TRBV11-3 to TRBJ2-6; D unclear. The CDR3 totals 14 residues. Germline CDR1 reads SGHNT; CDR2 reads YENEEA. Trimming pared 5 bases from V and 0 bases from J, leaving 5 bases between. Full variable domain (missing parts from reference TRBV11-3 and TRBJ2-6): EAGVVQSPRYKIIEKKQPVAFWCNPISGHNTLYWYLQNLGQGPELLIRYENEEAVDDSQLPKDRFSAERLKGVDSTLKIQPAELGDSAVYLCASSQNSGANVLTFGAGSRLTVL.